Presented here are 15 T cell receptor beta chains from one specimen sequenced in a study of monozygotic twins with inflammatory bowel disease. From its re-call of the 5' RACE reads, TCRdb lists each CDR3 protein once, without DNA. Its table records over 130,000 distinct CDR3 sequences. The sample taken for sequencing was blood. Source of these receptors: a human donor with ulcerative colitis or Crohn's disease, or a healthy co-twin of an affected twin (not recorded which).

V and J are TRBV20-1 and TRBJ2-7; TCRdb's D call of TRBD1 is untestable without DNA. This CDR3 contains 16 residues. Germline-derived CDR1 and CDR2 are DFQATT and SNEGSKA (reference sequence). This CDR3 reads CSAPQSGQGPTYEQYF.

The rearrangement uses TRBV20-1 and TRBJ2-7; TCRdb indicates TRBD2, and absent DNA this call remains unverified. Germline CDR1 DFQATT, CDR2 SNEGSKA (reference sequence). The CDR3 is made up of 14 amino acids. This CDR3 is CSARAGGLGYEQYF.

The genes are TRBV20-1 and TRBJ2-1; without DNA, the TCRdb call of TRBD1 cannot be checked. The CDR3 sequence is 14 residues long. The germline V gene has CDR1 DFQATT and CDR2 SNEGSKA (reference sequence). The CDR3 here is CSADLQGNYNEQFF.

The rearrangement links TRBV11-2 to TRBJ1-5; TCRdb gives TRBD1 as the D gene, but with no DNA this cannot be confirmed. Germline loops: CDR1 SGHAT, CDR2 FQNNGV. The length of the CDR3 is 14 residues. The CDR3 loop reads CASSLRGGGTPQHF.

V and J are TRBV6-5 and TRBJ2-7; the D call of TRBD1 rests on TCRdb alone, since no DNA is present to check it. The CDR3 runs 13 residues. Looked up from germline, CDR1 is MNHEY and CDR2 is SVGAGI. The chain's CDR3 is CASSYGDSLEQYF.

The gene calls are TRBV7-3 and TRBJ1-2; with no DNA, the TCRdb D assignment of TRBD1 cannot be verified. The CDR3 loop spans 13 amino acids. In germline, CDR1 is SGHTA, CDR2 FQGTGA. CDR3 amino acids: CASSLGAGYGYTF.

The chain recombines TRBV7-8 with TRBJ1-5; no DNA is available, so the TRBD1 call from TCRdb remains unchecked. From germline, CDR1 is SGHVS and CDR2 FQNEAQ. The CDR3 is made up of 17 amino acids. The CDR3 loop reads CASSLVGQGGSNQPQHF.

The V call is TRBV12-3 or TRBV12-4, the J call TRBJ1-6. The CDR3 has 12 residues. CDR3 protein: CASSFGNSPLHF.

This sequence joins TRBV4-3 and TRBJ1-6. Germline assignment: CDR1 LGHNA and CDR2 YSLEER. The CDR3 runs 14 residues. The CDR3 region is CASSQDEVDSPLHF.

This sequence joins TRBV20-1 and TRBJ2-1; TCRdb's D call of TRBD2 is untestable without DNA. Per the germline V gene, CDR1 is DFQATT and CDR2 is SNEGSKA (reference sequence). The CDR3 length is 15 residues. CDR3 region: CSARMGLQSYNEQFF.

This sequence joins TRBV7-9 and TRBJ2-5; TCRdb's D call, TRBD1, is unchecked because there is no DNA. The CDR3 totals 14 residues. Looked up from germline, CDR1 is SEHNR and CDR2 is FQNEAQ (reference sequence). The CDR3: CASSRQGSGETQYF.

This sequence joins TRBV19 and TRBJ2-1. Germline loops: CDR1 LNHDA, CDR2 SQIVND (reference sequence). CDR3 length equals 15 residues. The CDR3: CASSMGSRIYNEQFF.

The J gene is TRBJ2-5, the V gene TRBV9; with no DNA, the TCRdb D assignment of TRBD2 cannot be verified. Germline CDR1 and CDR2: SGDLS and YYNGEE. The CDR3 runs 17 residues. CDR3 protein: CASSASGIVGGQETQYF.

The chain is built from TRBV20-1 and TRBJ2-6; the TCRdb call, TRBD1, lacks DNA for checking. Germline loops: CDR1 DFQATT, CDR2 SNEGSKA (reference sequence). The CDR3 sequence is 16 residues long. CDR3 sequence: CSARGQGATGANVLTF.

The CDR3 loop is CASSPPRTGAYEQYF. This chain joins TRBV19 and TRBJ2-7; TCRdb returns TRBD1, unconfirmable since there is no DNA. CDR1 is LNHDA and CDR2 is SQIVND in the germline V gene (reference sequence). There are 15 residues in the CDR3.